This T cell receptor (beta chain) is from a study of T-cell memory formation after mild COVID-19. Whole-study findings and limits: Among clones contracting day 15 to 85, CD4/CD8 was balanced, whereas later expanders leaned CD4+. Confirmation was lacking for SARS-CoV-2 specificity of second-wave clones that peaked on day 37. CD4+ contracting clones were found mainly in CM and EM, and CD8+ ones in EMRA.

Trimming stripped 0 bases from V and 1 base from J, with 12 bases between. This CDR3 contains 16 residues. Per germline, CDR1 LNHDA and CDR2 SQIVND (reference sequence). This clonotype occurred many times. The antigen remains unidentified. TCRalpha and TCRbeta libraries used 5'RACE with constant-segment primers and UMIs. TCRdb passed the 5' RACE reads through MiXCR, listing each CDR3 protein once. In the table there are roughly 140,000 distinct CDR3 sequences, more than 13% of which are singletons. The rearrangement links TRBV19 to TRBJ2-5; D remains ambiguous. The sample was PBMCs or a T cell subset sorted from them (not recorded which). The TCR comes from an adult woman who had mild COVID-19 (a few samples of this study predate the infection). Cell type and time point are not known. Here the CDR3 DNA reads TGTGCCAGTAGTATAGATCTAGGGCGGAGCCAAGAGACCCAGTACTTC. Its protein is CASSIDLGRSQETQYF.